Listed below are T cell receptor beta chains from one sample, sequenced in a study of CD8 T cells in Susac syndrome. TCRdb ran MiXCR on the immunoSEQ multiplex PCR reads and lists one entry per CDR3 protein. The table shows about 210,000 distinct CDR3 sequences, with about 96% occurring only once. Input material: CD4+ T cells from PBMCs. These receptors all stem from a human donor with multiple sclerosis. The CDR3 runs from the conserved cysteine through the conserved F or W. The D gene is left open where the match is weak. Some rows have no size entry. The others give once, few or many, or a class for an expanded clone.

J gene | V gene | D gene | clone size | CDR3 protein | CDR3 DNA
TRBJ2-1 | TRBV28 | NA | NA | CASSRTYSENEQFF | TGTGCCAGCAGTCGGACATATTCCGAGAATGAGCAGTTCTTC
TRBJ2-1 | TRBV7-9 | NA | NA | CASSLDSGDEQFF | TGTGCCAGCAGCTTAGATAGCGGCGATGAGCAGTTCTTC
TRBJ2-6 | TRBV7-9 | TRBD1 | NA | CASSLSTGAGANVLTF | TGTGCCAGCAGCTTATCCACAGGGGCGGGGGCCAACGTCCTGACTTTC
TRBJ1-4 | TRBV29-1 | NA | NA | CSAQAAGPHEKLFF | TGCAGCGCCCAAGCCGCCGGGCCGCATGAAAAACTGTTTTTT
TRBJ2-1 | TRBV4-2 | TRBD2 | NA | CASSQEALAGVYNEQFF | TGTGCCAGCAGCCAAGAGGCACTAGCGGGGGTCTACAATGAGCAGTTCTTC
TRBJ1-6 | TRBV19 | NA | NA | CASSIQGLYSPLHF | TGTGCCAGTAGTATCCAGGGACTGTATTCACCCCTCCACTTT
TRBJ1-2 | TRBV28 | NA | NA | CASSSAARVNGYTF | TGTGCCAGCAGTTCCGCGGCCAGGGTTAATGGCTACACCTTC
TRBJ2-1 | TRBV29-1 | NA | NA | CSVGTSGEQFF | TGCAGCGTTGGGACTTCAGGGGAGCAGTTCTTC
TRBJ1-2 | TRBV7-9 | NA | NA | CASSPRETGGYTF | TGTGCCAGCAGCCCCCGGGAGACAGGAGGCTACACCTTC
TRBJ2-1 | TRBV2 | TRBD2 | once | CASSPTSGAYNEQFF | TGTGCCAGCAGTCCTACTAGCGGGGCCTACAATGAGCAGTTCTTC
TRBJ1-4 | TRBV7-9 | TRBD1 | NA | CASSWGQLNEKLFF | TGTGCCAGCAGCTGGGGACAGCTTAATGAAAAACTGTTTTTT
TRBJ2-1 | TRBV25-1 | NA | NA | CASSESRNEQFF | TGTGCCAGCAGTGAATCCCGCAATGAGCAGTTCTTC
TRBJ2-6 | TRBV30 | TRBD2 | NA | CAWSPGGTSGANVLTF | TGTGCCTGGAGCCCGGGGGGGACCTCTGGGGCCAACGTCCTGACTTTC
TRBJ2-7 | TRBV6-5 | NA | NA | CASRPSGEYKQYF | TGTGCCAGCAGACCCTCTGGTGAATATAAGCAGTACTTC
TRBJ2-4 | TRBV5-1 | NA | NA | CASSETATGNIQYF | TGCGCCAGCAGTGAGACAGCGACGGGAAACATTCAGTACTTC
TRBJ1-2 | TRBV14 | NA | NA | CASSQEMSVQVWKGYTF | TGTGCCAGCAGCCAAGAAATGTCGGTACAGGTGTGGAAGGGCTACACCTTC
TRBJ1-2 | TRBV20-1 | TRBD1 | NA | CSASATGGDYGYTF | TGCAGTGCTAGCGCGACAGGGGGCGACTATGGCTACACCTTC
TRBJ2-1 | TRBV20-1 | TRBD2 | few | CSARSGGGYNEQFF | TGCAGTGCTAGGAGCGGGGGGGGATACAATGAGCAGTTCTTC
TRBJ2-3 | TRBV5-1 | NA | NA | CASSLVRSTHTDTQYF | TGCGCCAGCAGCTTGGTGCGGAGCACCCACACAGATACGCAGTATTTT
TRBJ1-2 | TRBV5-1 | TRBD1 | NA | CASSLGAGGPYGYTF | TGCGCCAGCAGCTTAGGGGCAGGGGGCCCCTATGGCTACACCTTC
TRBJ2-5 | TRBV5-5 | NA | NA | CASSLTVRETQYF | TGTGCCAGCAGCTTGACTGTCCGGGAGACCCAGTACTTC
TRBJ1-1 | TRBV5-1 | NA | NA | CASSLSDLTEAFF | TGCGCCAGCAGCTTGTCGGACCTCACTGAAGCTTTCTTT
TRBJ1-5 | TRBV15 | NA | NA | CATSRGDRTGHQPQHF | TGTGCCACCAGCAGAGGCGACAGGACTGGGCATCAGCCCCAGCATTTT
TRBJ2-2 | TRBV7-2 | TRBD2 | NA | CASITSGSGTGELFF | TGTGCCAGCATCACTAGCGGTAGTGGCACCGGGGAGCTGTTTTTT
TRBJ2-2 | TRBV6-1 | TRBD2 | NA | CASRGTRIGGELFF | TGTGCCAGCAGAGGGACTAGAATAGGCGGGGAGCTGTTTTTT
TRBJ2-5 | TRBV2 | TRBD2 | once | CASRLAGETQYF | TGTGCCAGCCGCCTAGCGGGGGAGACCCAGTACTTC
TRBJ2-1 | TRBV3-1 | TRBD2 | NA | CASSRRTSPQFF | TGTGCCAGCAGCCGTAGGACTAGCCCACAGTTCTTC
TRBJ2-2 | TRBV20-1 | NA | NA | CSASGGLSTGELFF | TGCAGTGCTTCCGGTGGGTTATCCACCGGGGAGCTGTTTTTT
TRBJ2-7 | TRBV20-1 | NA | once | CSARHQGLVYEQYF | TGCAGTGCTAGGCATCAGGGGTTAGTGTACGAGCAGTACTTC
TRBJ2-7 | TRBV11-2 | NA | NA | CASSLSGQSYEQYF | TGTGCCAGCAGCTTATCCGGACAGTCCTACGAGCAGTACTTC
TRBJ2-7 | TRBV25-1 | NA | NA | CASSEARAYEQYF | TGTGCCAGCAGTGAGGCTAGGGCTTACGAGCAGTACTTC
TRBJ1-5 | TRBV7-2 | NA | NA | CASSRRGNGNQPQHF | TGTGCCAGCAGCCGAAGGGGGAACGGCAATCAGCCCCAGCATTTT
TRBJ1-6 | TRBV6-5 | NA | NA | CASRQGRGSPLHF | TGTGCCAGCAGGCAGGGAAGAGGTTCACCCCTCCACTTT
TRBJ2-5 | TRBV5-6 | NA | once | CASSLEKAQYF | TGTGCCAGCAGCTTAGAAAAGGCCCAGTACTTC
TRBJ1-2 | TRBV7-8 | NA | NA | CASSPPGAGVGYTF | TGTGCCAGCAGCCCCCCCGGGGCAGGGGTTGGCTACACCTTC
TRBJ2-4 | TRBV7-9 | TRBD1 | NA | CASSLDRATLAKNIQYF | TGTGCCAGCAGCTTGGACAGGGCAACTTTAGCCAAAAACATTCAGTACTTC
TRBJ2-3 | TRBV20-1 | NA | NA | CSAGTPGQLAQYF | TGCAGTGCTGGGACTCCTGGTCAGTTGGCGCAGTATTTT
TRBJ2-3 | TRBV2 | TRBD1 | NA | CATQWGTGGTDTQYF | TGTGCCACACAGTGGGGGACAGGGGGCACAGATACGCAGTATTTT
TRBJ1-5 | TRBV15 | NA | NA | CATSGNWQNNQPQHF | TGTGCCACCAGCGGAAACTGGCAGAACAATCAGCCCCAGCATTTT
TRBJ2-1 | TRBV2 | NA | once | CASSDEGGGSGVEQFF | TGTGCCAGCAGTGATGAAGGCGGGGGCAGCGGGGTTGAGCAGTTCTTC
TRBJ2-1 | TRBV28 | TRBD2 | NA | CASGGRSEQFF | TGTGCCAGTGGCGGGAGATCTGAGCAGTTCTTC
TRBJ1-5 | TRBV29-1 | NA | NA | CSVGEAGDQPQHF | TGCAGCGTTGGGGAAGCTGGGGATCAGCCCCAGCATTTT
TRBJ2-5 | TRBV29-1 | TRBD2 | few | CSVEWGGRETQYF | TGCAGCGTTGAGTGGGGGGGACGGGAGACCCAGTACTTC
TRBJ2-5 | TRBV15 | NA | NA | CATSRVGGQETQYF | TGTGCCACCAGCAGAGTTGGGGGGCAAGAGACCCAGTACTTC
TRBJ1-1 | TRBV5-4 | NA | NA | CASSFDYGGEAFF | TGTGCCAGCAGCTTTGATTATGGGGGTGAAGCTTTCTTT
TRBJ2-2 | TRBV30 | NA | NA | CAWRHTGELFF | TGTGCCTGGAGGCACACCGGGGAGCTGTTTTTT
TRBJ2-7 | TRBV19 | TRBD1 | NA | CASSIGRQGFYEQYF | TGTGCCAGTAGTATTGGAAGACAGGGGTTCTACGAGCAGTACTTC
TRBJ2-5 | TRBV19 | TRBD2 | NA | CASRPGGTKETQYF | TGTGCCAGCCGCCCGGGAGGAACCAAGGAGACCCAGTACTTC
TRBJ1-5 | TRBV21-1 | NA | NA | CASSLTDLQVQPQHF | TGTGCCAGCAGCCTTACCGACCTTCAAGTTCAGCCCCAGCATTTT
TRBJ2-2 | TRBV12-5 | NA | NA | CASGFLAGATGELFF | TGTGCTAGTGGTTTTCTGGCGGGGGCAACCGGGGAGCTGTTTTTT
TRBJ2-6 | TRBV20-1 | NA | NA | CSAREDNSGANVLTF | TGCAGTGCTAGAGAGGATAACTCTGGGGCCAACGTCCTGACTTTC
TRBJ2-5 | TRBV20-1 | NA | NA | CSARKETQYF | TGCAGTGCCAGGAAAGAGACCCAGTACTTC
TRBJ1-5 | TRBV4-1 | NA | NA | CASSQASGGNQPQHF | TGCGCCAGCAGCCAAGCCTCAGGGGGCAATCAGCCCCAGCATTTT